These 32 T cell receptor beta chains came from one sample sequenced in a study of T cells in Graves' hyperthyroidism and ophthalmopathy. RNA transcripts gave rise to amplified TCR beta CDR3 regions. With the HTBI primer set, the TCR CDR3 went through a first round of RT-PCR. TCRdb itself ran the multiplex PCR reads through MiXCR, one entry per CDR3 protein. The data contain about 290,000 distinct CDR3 sequences, roughly 13% of them singletons. The sequencing sample was made of blood. These receptors all stem from a woman in her 30s with Graves' hyperthyroidism that later progressed to Graves' ophthalmopathy.

The chain employs TRBV3-1 and TRBJ2-5; D is uncertain. V lost 5 bases to trimming and J lost 5 bases, with 18 bases between them. The germline V gene encodes CDR1 LGHDT and CDR2 YNNKEL (reference sequence). The CDR3 is 15 residues long. The CDR3 protein is CASSDLGIQWETQYF. For the CDR3, the DNA is TGTGCCAGCAGCGATCTGGGAATTCAGTGGGAGACCCAGTACTTC.

This rearrangement joins TRBV25-1 to TRBJ2-7; 10 positions agree with TRBD2. Germline CDR1 MGHDK, CDR2 SYGVNS. The CDR3 is 15 amino acids. J was trimmed by 1 base and V by 6 bases; bases with no gene match: 6. CDR3 sequence reads: CASSRGGLASYEQYF. CDR3 bases: TGTGCCAGCAGCAGAGGGGGACTAGCGTCCTACGAGCAGTACTTC.

This clonotype has just a few counts. The V gene is TRBV4-2, the J gene TRBJ2-3; D is ambiguous. Germline assignment: CDR1 LGHNA and CDR2 YNFKEQ. V was cut by 3 bases and J by 1 base, with 5 bases left in between. This CDR3 region has 13 residues. The CDR3 here is CASSQAGTDTQYF. CDR3 nucleotide sequence: TGTGCCAGCAGCCAGGCTGGCACAGATACGCAGTATTTT.

This clonotype was counted ten times or more. V usage is TRBV27 and J usage is TRBJ1-2, with D possibly TRBD1 on 6 matching bases. Trimming removed 3 bases at V and 0 bases at J, with 14 bases between. The V gene's germline CDR1 is MNHEY and CDR2 SMNVEV (reference sequence). The CDR3 spans 16 residues. The CDR3 DNA sequence: TGTGCCAGCAGTTTTAAAGGCGAGGGGGCTAACTATGGCTACACCTTC. It is translated as CASSFKGEGANYGYTF.

This clonotype was seen many times. The chain joins TRBV27 to TRBJ1-2, with a possible D match to TRBD1 (5 bases). CDR1 and CDR2 from the germline V gene are MNHEY and SMNVEV (reference sequence). This CDR3 region has 13 residues. Trimming removed 8 bases at V and 5 bases at J, with 15 bases between. CDR3 residues: CASSEIGVYGYTF. The CDR3 DNA reads TGTGCCAGCTCGGAAATAGGGGTTTATGGCTACACCTTC.

This clonotype was seen repeatedly, ten times or more. V and J are TRBV12-3 or TRBV12-4 and TRBJ2-2; 10 nucleotides line up with TRBD1. With 6 bases clipped from V and 5 bases from J, the junction kept 3 bases outside the gene matches. The CDR3 loop spans 14 amino acids. CDR3 sequence reads: CASRTGGATGELFF. CDR3 sequence (DNA): TGTGCCAGCAGGACAGGGGGCGCGACCGGGGAGCTGTTTTTT.

This chain links TRBV7-9 with TRBJ2-2; 7 bases are shared with TRBD1. V lost 1 base and J lost 6; bases outside the gene matches: 5. CDR1 is SEHNR, CDR2 FQNEAQ, per germline (reference sequence). The CDR3 contains 15 residues. For the CDR3, the DNA is TGTGCCAGCAGCTTAGATGGGGGACAGTCCGGGGAGCTGTTTTTT. This translates into CASSLDGGQSGELFF.

This clonotype was recorded many times. V and J are TRBV27 and TRBJ1-1; D perhaps matches TRBD1 (6 bases). V lost 0 bases to trimming and J lost 4 bases, with 12 bases between them. This CDR3 is 15 amino acids long. Germline V gene sequence: CDR1 MNHEY, CDR2 SMNVEV (reference sequence). The CDR3 spells CASSLSLGHVTEAFF. CDR3 coding DNA: TGTGCCAGCAGTTTATCTTTGGGACACGTCACTGAAGCTTTCTTT.

This clonotype was recorded many times. V is TRBV18 and J is TRBJ1-2; tentatively, D is TRBD1 (5 bases). Looked up from germline, CDR1 is KGHSH and CDR2 is LQKENI. The CDR3 loop spans 14 amino acids. Trimming stripped 2 bases from V and 6 bases from J, with 13 bases between. The chain's CDR3 is CASSPSNRLHGYTF. The CDR3 bases are TGTGCCAGCTCACCATCGAACAGGTTACATGGCTACACCTTC.

The table lists this clonotype with many counts. V is TRBV5-6 and J is TRBJ1-1; 7 bases align to TRBD1. The V gene's germline CDR1 is SGHDT and CDR2 YYEEEE. The junction had 4 bases not matched to a gene; V was cut back by 4 bases and J by 1 base. CDR3 length equals 14 residues. The CDR3 sequence: CASSIWDRNTEAFF. The CDR3 region has the DNA TGTGCCAGCAGCATATGGGACAGGAACACTGAAGCTTTCTTT. Full variable domain (outside the CDR3, taken from reference TRBV5-6 and TRBJ1-1): DAGVTQSPTHLIKTRGQQVTLRCSPKSGHDTVSWYQQALGQGPQFIFQYYEEEERQRGNFPDRFSGHQFPNYSSELNVNALLLGDSALYLCASSIWDRNTEAFFGQGTRLTVV.

This clonotype was observed at least ten times. The chain couples TRBV11-2 to TRBJ1-3; tentative D call: TRBD1 (6 bases). Germline V gives CDR1 SGHAT, CDR2 FQNNGV. With 5 bases removed from V and 0 bases from J, the gap between germline ends came to 26 bases. The CDR3 length is 20 residues. The CDR3 DNA follows: TGTGCCAGCAGCCCCGTACAGGGCACTCCTTCCGACCTCTCTGGAAACACCATATATTTT. This translates into CASSPVQGTPSDLSGNTIYF.

This clonotype was counted only a few times. The V gene is TRBV30, the J gene TRBJ1-2; a possible D gene is TRBD1 (6 bases). The CDR3 runs to 14 residues. The germline gives CDR1 GTSNPN, CDR2 SVGIG (reference sequence). Trimming stripped 2 bases from V and 2 bases from J, with 12 bases between. CDR3 nucleotide sequence: TGTGCCTGGAGTCCCCCTGACAGGAACTATGGCTACACCTTC. Its translation is CAWSPPDRNYGYTF. Full variable domain (missing parts from reference TRBV30 and TRBJ1-2): SQTIHQWPATLVQPVGSPLSLECTVEGTSNPNLYWYRQAAGRGLQLLFYSVGIGQISSEVPQNLSASRPQDRQFILSSKKLLLSDSGFYLCAWSPPDRNYGYTFGSGTRLTVV.

This chain links TRBV6-1 with TRBJ2-1; a possible D gene is TRBD2 (5 bases). Germline V gene lookup returns CDR1 MNHNS and CDR2 SASEGT. The CDR3 is 11 residues long. V was shortened by 6 bases and J by 14 bases, with 14 bases between the two germline ends. The CDR3 region is CASSLRGSEFF. For the CDR3, the DNA is TGTGCCAGCAGCCTCCGGGGTAGTGAGTTCTTC.

This clonotype was recorded at least ten times. The chain is built from TRBV28 and TRBJ1-5; D gene unclear. V lost 1 base and J lost 0, with 16 bases in between. CDR3 length equals 18 residues. The germline CDR1 and CDR2 sequences are MDHEN and SYDVKM. CDR3 residues: CASSLFRAHSDSNQPQHF. The CDR3 region has the DNA TGTGCCAGCAGTTTATTCCGGGCGCACAGCGATAGCAATCAGCCCCAGCATTTT.

This clonotype was found many times. The chain has TRBV30 and TRBJ2-7; D call uncertain. The CDR3 covers 11 residues. Between the trimmed V and J ends, which lost 1 base and 3 bases, there was a span of 4 bases. CDR1 GTSNPN and CDR2 SVGIG come from the germline V gene (reference sequence). CDR3 bases: TGTGCCTGGAGTGGACGCTACGAGCAGTACTTC. Amino acid sequence: CAWSGRYEQYF.

This clonotype was seen ten or more times. This chain connects TRBV7-2 to TRBJ2-3; no definite D call. The CDR3 is made up of 12 amino acids. In germline, CDR1 is SGHTA, CDR2 FQGNSA. V dropped 6 bases and J dropped 4 bases, with 8 bases sitting between them. CDR3 sequence reads: CASSSSADTQYF. The CDR3 DNA is TGTGCCAGCAGTTCGAGTGCAGATACGCAGTATTTT.

This clonotype was seen ten or more times. This sequence joins TRBV7-8 and TRBJ2-1, with D unresolved. Germline assignment: CDR1 SGHVS and CDR2 FQNEAQ. V was cut by 5 bases and J by 9 bases, with 14 bases left in between. CDR3 size: 13 residues. The chain's CDR3 is CASSLGVAGEQFF. The CDR3 DNA sequence: TGTGCCAGCAGCCTTGGTGTTGCAGGTGAGCAGTTCTTC.

The CDR3 protein is CSVHISEDEQYF. CDR3 nucleotide sequence: TGCAGCGTCCATATAAGTGAAGACGAGCAGTACTTC. The V gene is TRBV29-1, the J gene TRBJ2-7, with no clear D. The CDR3 runs 12 residues. The V gene lost 6 bases and the J gene lost 5 bases, with 14 bases spanning the gap. Germline-derived CDR1 and CDR2 are SQVTM and ANQGSEA.

This clonotype was observed many times. The rearrangement joins TRBV20-1 to TRBJ1-1, with D maybe TRBD1 (6 bases). V dropped 6 bases and J dropped 1 base, with 12 bases sitting between them. There are 13 residues in the CDR3. Germline V gives CDR1 DFQATT, CDR2 SNEGSKA (reference sequence). For the CDR3, the DNA is TGCAGTGCCTTACAGGGCCAGAACACTGAAGCTTTCTTT. It codes for CSALQGQNTEAFF.

This clonotype was seen many times. The rearrangement joins TRBV30 to TRBJ1-5; D unresolved. Trimming took 1 base from V and 7 from J, leaving 11 bases between them. The CDR3 has 13 amino acids. Per germline, CDR1 GTSNPN and CDR2 SVGIG (reference sequence). The CDR3 loop reads CAWSGTSQQPQHF. CDR3 nucleotide sequence: TGTGCCTGGAGTGGGACTTCTCAACAGCCCCAGCATTTT.

This clonotype was seen at least ten times. The V and J genes are TRBV10-3 and TRBJ2-7, with D perhaps matching TRBD1 (5 bases). CDR1 ENHRY and CDR2 SYGVKD come from the germline V gene. Trimming cost V 3 bases and J 2 bases, with 11 bases left between them. This CDR3 has 14 amino acids. DNA for the CDR3: TGTGCCATCAGTGAAAGCGACAGCCCCTACGAGCAGTACTTC. Its translation is CAISESDSPYEQYF.

Ten or more counts support this clonotype. The rearrangement joins TRBV28 to TRBJ2-2; 11 bases align to TRBD1. With 4 bases clipped from V and 5 bases from J, the junction kept 6 bases outside the gene matches. Germline CDR1 is MDHEN and CDR2 is SYDVKM. The CDR3 has 16 residues. The chain's CDR3 is CASSSGQGAQTGELFF. The CDR3 DNA sequence: TGTGCCAGCAGTTCAGGACAGGGGGCGCAAACCGGGGAGCTGTTTTTT.

A remark on this clonotype: With a much larger clone just one base away, this may be a read error. The chain employs TRBV15 and TRBJ1-4; D may be TRBD1 (5 bases). This CDR3 comprises 15 residues. Trimming left V 5 bases short and J 0 bases short, with 10 bases between. The germline gives CDR1 LNHNV, CDR2 YYDKDF (reference sequence). This chain's CDR3 is CATSGGGATNEKLFF. In nucleotides, the CDR3 is TGTGCCACCAGCGGAGGAGGGGCAACTAATGAAAAACTGTTTTTT.

This clonotype was picked up many times. The chain is built from TRBV7-9 and TRBJ2-7; no firm D call. V shed 2 bases and J shed 2 bases, with 16 bases lying between them. The CDR3 length is 16 residues. Germline V gene sequence: CDR1 SEHNR, CDR2 FQNEAQ (reference sequence). CDR3 residues: CASSLPSGPSAYEQYF. For the CDR3, the DNA is TGTGCCAGCAGCTTACCTTCCGGTCCGAGTGCCTACGAGCAGTACTTC.

With respect to this clonotype: It may be a read error: a sequence one base away is much more abundant. This chain links TRBV7-9 with TRBJ1-5, with a tentative D call TRBD1 (5 bases). The length of the CDR3 is 14 residues. V was clipped by 6 bases and J by 1 base, with 10 bases between them. Germline CDR1 SEHNR, CDR2 FQNEAQ (reference sequence). CDR3 sequence reads: CASSSRGSNQPQHF. CDR3 coding DNA: TGTGCCAGCAGTTCCCGGGGGAGCAATCAGCCCCAGCATTTT.

This clonotype appeared many times. The chain has TRBV5-1 and TRBJ2-1, with TRBD2 matching 9 bases. V lost 0 bases and J lost 7; bases outside the gene matches: 8. The germline gives CDR1 SGHRS, CDR2 YFSETQ. This CDR3 has 16 residues. CDR3 in DNA: TGCGCCAGCAGCTTGGTGGCGGGAGGGCCGAGAAATGAGCAGTTCTTC. Translating it yields CASSLVAGGPRNEQFF.

This clonotype was seen many times. For the CDR3, the DNA is TGTGCCAGCAGCCCACTGGGTTTGGGGGCGGGGGAGCAGTACTTC. As protein: CASSPLGLGAGEQYF. V gene TRBV7-2 combines with J gene TRBJ2-7; tentatively, D is TRBD1 or TRBD2 (6 bases each). CDR1 and CDR2 from the germline V gene are SGHTA and FQGNSA. The V end lost 5 bases, the J end lost 7 bases, and 21 bases lay between the germline ends. The CDR3 consists of 15 residues.

This clonotype turned up a few times. A single base separates this from a much larger clone, so it may be a read error. V and J are TRBV4-2 and TRBJ1-1, with D unclear. The CDR3 loop spans 14 amino acids. V shed 4 bases and J shed 1 base, with 10 bases lying between them. Germline lookup yields CDR1 LGHNA and CDR2 YNFKEQ. CDR3 nucleotide sequence: TGTGCCAGCAGCCCGGGAGAGGGGAACACTGAAGCTTTCTTT. It translates to CASSPGEGNTEAFF.

This clonotype was found a few times. The chain combines TRBV7-9 with TRBJ2-2; 8 positions agree with TRBD1. CDR1 is SEHNR, CDR2 FQNEAQ, per germline (reference sequence). Trimming cost V 4 bases and J 1 base; bases outside gene matches: 14. The CDR3 loop spans 19 amino acids. CDR3 residues: CASSSAIHGQGLNTGELFF. The CDR3 nucleotides are TGTGCCAGCAGCTCCGCTATCCATGGACAGGGTCTGAACACCGGGGAGCTGTTTTTT.

This clonotype occurred many times. This chain joins TRBV27 and TRBJ2-1; no reliable D call. The CDR3 is made up of 13 amino acids. Between the trimmed V and J ends, which lost 5 bases and 4 bases, there was a span of 9 bases. Germline CDR1 MNHEY, CDR2 SMNVEV (reference sequence). The CDR3 DNA reads TGTGCCAGCAGTCTTCTGACGTACAATGAGCAGTTCTTC. Protein: CASSLLTYNEQFF.

Only a few counts were recorded for this clonotype. This chain links TRBV6-1 with TRBJ2-2; perhaps TRBD2 as D (5 bases). The germline V gene encodes CDR1 MNHNS and CDR2 SASEGT. V dropped 3 bases and J dropped 4 bases, with 15 bases sitting between them. The CDR3 is made up of 16 amino acids. In DNA form, the CDR3 reads TGTGCCAGCAGTGACCCCGCGCTAGCTACCACCGGGGAGCTGTTTTTT. The encoded protein is CASSDPALATTGELFF.

This chain links TRBV7-3 with TRBJ2-2, with D possibly matching TRBD1 (6 bases). Trimming pared 2 bases from V and 3 bases from J, leaving 13 bases between. Per the germline V gene, CDR1 is SGHTA and CDR2 is FQGTGA. The CDR3 runs to 16 residues. CDR3 sequence reads: CASSLSAQGYTGELFF. The CDR3 DNA is TGTGCCAGCAGCTTATCGGCGCAGGGGTACACCGGGGAGCTGTTTTTT.